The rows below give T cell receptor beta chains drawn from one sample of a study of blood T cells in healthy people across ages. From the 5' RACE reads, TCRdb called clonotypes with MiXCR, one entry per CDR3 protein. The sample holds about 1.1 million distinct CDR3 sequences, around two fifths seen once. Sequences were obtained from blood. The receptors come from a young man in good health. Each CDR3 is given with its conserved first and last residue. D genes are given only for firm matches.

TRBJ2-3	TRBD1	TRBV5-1	CASSSERTGTVDTQYF
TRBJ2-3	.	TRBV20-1	CSAGRADTQYF
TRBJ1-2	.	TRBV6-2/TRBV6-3	CASSRTIGNYGYTF
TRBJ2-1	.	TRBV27	CASSSPRREQFF
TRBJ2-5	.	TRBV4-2	CASSQEGVYQETQYF
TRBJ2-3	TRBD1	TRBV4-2	CASSPFYRGITDTQYF
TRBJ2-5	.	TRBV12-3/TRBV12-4	CASSLGQPETQYF
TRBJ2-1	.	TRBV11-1	CASSLGVGAEVSNEQFF
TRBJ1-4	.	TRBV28	CASSSQVSNEKLFF
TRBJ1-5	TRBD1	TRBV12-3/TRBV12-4	CASSLGTGGRQPQHF
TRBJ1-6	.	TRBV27	CASSSAGPYSPLHF
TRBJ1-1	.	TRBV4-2	CASSQSQGIRTEAFF
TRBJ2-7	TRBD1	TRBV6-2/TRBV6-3	CASSYRTGGINEQYF
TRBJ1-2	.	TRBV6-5	CASSPQGIPNYGYTF
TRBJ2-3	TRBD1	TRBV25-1	CASSDAGQGTDTQYF
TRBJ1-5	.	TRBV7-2	CASSSDWVALQPQHF
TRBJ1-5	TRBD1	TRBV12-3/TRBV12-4	CASSPRWTGNYSNQPQHF
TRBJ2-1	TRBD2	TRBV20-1	CSAGGLAGGPNEQFF
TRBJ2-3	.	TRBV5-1	CASSPSQAGTDTQYF
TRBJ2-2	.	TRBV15	CATSSRLDTLTGELFF
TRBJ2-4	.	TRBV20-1	CSARVAAKNIQYF
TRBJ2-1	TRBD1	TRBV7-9	CASIQNYRGGDEQFF
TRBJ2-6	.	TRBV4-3	CASSQDAVSGANVLTF
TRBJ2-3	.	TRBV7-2	CASSGGIQGDTQYF
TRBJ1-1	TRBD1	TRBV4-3	CASSRGQDGSEAFF
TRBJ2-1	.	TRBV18	CASSLESGTYRGHEQFF
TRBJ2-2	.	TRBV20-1	CSARRVREFGELFF
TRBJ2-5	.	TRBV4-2	CASSAGQKETQYF